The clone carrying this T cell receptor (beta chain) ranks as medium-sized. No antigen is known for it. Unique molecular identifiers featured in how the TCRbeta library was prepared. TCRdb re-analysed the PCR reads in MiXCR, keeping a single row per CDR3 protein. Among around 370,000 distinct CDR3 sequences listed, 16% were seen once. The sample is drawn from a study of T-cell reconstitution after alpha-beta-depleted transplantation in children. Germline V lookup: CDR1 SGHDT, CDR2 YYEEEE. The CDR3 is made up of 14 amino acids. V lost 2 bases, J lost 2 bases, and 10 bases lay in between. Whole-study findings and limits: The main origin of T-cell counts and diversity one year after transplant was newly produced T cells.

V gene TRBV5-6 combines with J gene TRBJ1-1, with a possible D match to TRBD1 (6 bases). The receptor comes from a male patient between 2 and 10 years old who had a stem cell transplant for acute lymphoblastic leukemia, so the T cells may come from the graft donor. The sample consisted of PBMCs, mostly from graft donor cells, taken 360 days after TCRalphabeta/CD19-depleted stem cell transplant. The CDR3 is CASSFTGRNTEAFF. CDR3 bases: TGTGCCAGCAGCTTTACAGGGCGTAACACTGAAGCTTTCTTT.